This T cell receptor (beta chain) appears in the sequencing data of a study of blood T cell repertoires in COVID-19. Across the whole study: COVID-19 samples, acute and convalescent, were from the United States, Italy and Spain. Nucleic acid was either cDNA or gDNA, and it came from T cells, B-cell-depleted T cells, or PBMCs.

Germline assignment: CDR1 SGHNT and CDR2 YYREEE (reference sequence). This CDR3 is built from 14 residues. The trim removed 4 bases at V and 4 bases at J, leaving 5 bases unmatched. Authors' methods: How many nucleated cells were present was estimated from reference gene primer amplification. Produced via immunoSEQ multiplex PCR; TCRdb's table is partial and in-frame only. V and J calls and clone size are copied from that table; D and trimming were computed from the DNA. The sample comprises 110,000 or so clones, 84% of which are singletons, and 8.1% rests with the top ten. The material sequenced was peripheral blood. This chain uses TRBV5-4 with TRBJ1-2; 9 nucleotides line up with TRBD1. This TCR derives from a woman in her 40s with acute or convalescent COVID-19. This chain's CDR3 is CASSGDREAYGYTF. As DNA, the CDR3 is TGTGCCAGCAGCGGGGACAGGGAGGCCTATGGCTACACCTTC.